These 10 T cell receptor beta chains were all obtained from the same sample, sequenced in a study of T cell responses to AZD1222 COVID-19 vaccine. Method: immunoSEQ multiplex PCR; TCRdb's copy keeps in-frame clones and lacks some. The profile shows about 76,000 clones, over 75% of them singletons. The sequenced sample was peripheral blood, obtained on day 0 of AZD1222 vaccination. These receptors originate from an adult in good health.

This clone occurred a few times. The chain couples TRBV27 to TRBJ1-1; D remains ambiguous. CDR1 and CDR2 from the germline V gene are MNHEY and SMNVEV (reference sequence). CDR3 length equals 12 residues. With 5 bases removed from V and 0 bases from J, the gap between germline ends came to 4 bases. CDR3 loop: CASSGMNTEAFF. DNA of the CDR3: TGTGCCAGCAGTGGGATGAACACTGAAGCTTTCTTT.

The chain has TRBV6-5 and TRBJ1-3; 7 bases align to TRBD1. There are 14 residues in the CDR3. The V gene end was trimmed by 6 bases and the J gene end by 4 bases; junction bases not matched to a gene: 6. Germline lookup yields CDR1 MNHEY and CDR2 SVGAGI. The chain's CDR3 is CASRTTGFGNTIYF. CDR3 DNA: TGTGCCAGCAGGACGACAGGGTTCGGAAACACCATATATTTT.

The chain has TRBV27 and TRBJ2-5, with a possible D match to TRBD2 (6 bases). With 8 bases removed from V and 0 bases from J, the gap between germline ends came to 16 bases. This CDR3 has 15 amino acids. The germline V gene has CDR1 MNHEY and CDR2 SMNVEV (reference sequence). The CDR3 here is CASSWAAGDQETQYF. CDR3 nucleotide sequence: TGTGCCAGCTCGTGGGCAGCGGGCGACCAAGAGACCCAGTACTTC.

The genes are TRBV7-8 and TRBJ2-3, with 12 bases aligning to TRBD2. Trimming took 1 base from V and 1 from J; bases not matched to a gene: 3. This CDR3 spans 17 amino acids. Germline loops: CDR1 SGHVS, CDR2 FQNEAQ. The CDR3 DNA sequence: TGTGCCAGCAGCTTAGGGGCTAGCGGGGGGGGCACAGATACGCAGTATTTT. Protein sequence: CASSLGASGGGTDTQYF.

The chain couples TRBV28 to TRBJ1-2; D ambiguous. This CDR3 contains 12 residues. The V gene lost 5 bases and the J gene lost 2 bases, with 6 bases spanning the gap. Germline lookup yields CDR1 MDHEN and CDR2 SYDVKM. This CDR3 reads CASSRSNYGYTF. CDR3 bases: TGTGCCAGCAGTAGAAGCAACTATGGCTACACCTTC.

As concerns this clone: Distinct nucleotide sequences in the sample also encode this CDR3. The chain combines TRBV5-1 with TRBJ1-1; D gene uncertain. V was pared by 3 bases and J by 1 base, with 7 bases between. The germline V gene has CDR1 SGHRS and CDR2 YFSETQ. The CDR3 has 13 amino acids. This CDR3 is CASSSGRNTEAFF. The CDR3 nucleotides read TGCGCCAGCAGCTCGGGGAGGAACACTGAAGCTTTCTTT.

V and J are TRBV27 and TRBJ1-2; D may be TRBD1 (6 bases). The CDR3 extends over 14 amino acids. Trimming removed 7 bases from V and 4 bases from J, with 16 bases in between. Per the germline V gene, CDR1 is MNHEY and CDR2 is SMNVEV (reference sequence). CDR3: CASTPDPRGYGYTF. CDR3 nucleotides: TGTGCCAGCACCCCGGATCCCAGGGGCTATGGCTACACCTTC.

This chain joins TRBV10-3 and TRBJ1-5; D is uncertain. Germline CDR1 ENHRY, CDR2 SYGVKD. The V end lost 0 bases, the J end lost 5 bases, and 8 bases lay between the germline ends. The CDR3 is made up of 14 amino acids. CDR3 amino acids: CAISESSDYQPQHF. In nucleotides, the CDR3 is TGTGCCATCAGTGAGTCTTCAGACTATCAGCCCCAGCATTTT.

The genes are TRBV5-4 and TRBJ2-2; perhaps TRBD1 as D (6 bases). Germline V CDR1 and CDR2: SGHNT, YYREEE (reference sequence). CDR3 length: 15 residues. Trimming removed 5 bases from V and 3 bases from J, with 14 bases in between. The CDR3 loop reads CASSRDMQDTGELFF. DNA of the CDR3: TGTGCCAGCAGTCGGGACATGCAGGACACCGGGGAGCTGTTTTTT.

J is TRBJ2-1 and V is TRBV6-2 or TRBV6-3, with D hard to call. CDR3 length equals 12 residues. Germline V gives CDR1 MNHEY, CDR2 SVGEGT. V gave up 6 bases and J gave up 7 bases, with 10 bases separating them. The CDR3 is CASSPVVNEQFF. The CDR3 DNA is TGTGCCAGCAGCCCCGTGGTGAATGAGCAGTTCTTC.